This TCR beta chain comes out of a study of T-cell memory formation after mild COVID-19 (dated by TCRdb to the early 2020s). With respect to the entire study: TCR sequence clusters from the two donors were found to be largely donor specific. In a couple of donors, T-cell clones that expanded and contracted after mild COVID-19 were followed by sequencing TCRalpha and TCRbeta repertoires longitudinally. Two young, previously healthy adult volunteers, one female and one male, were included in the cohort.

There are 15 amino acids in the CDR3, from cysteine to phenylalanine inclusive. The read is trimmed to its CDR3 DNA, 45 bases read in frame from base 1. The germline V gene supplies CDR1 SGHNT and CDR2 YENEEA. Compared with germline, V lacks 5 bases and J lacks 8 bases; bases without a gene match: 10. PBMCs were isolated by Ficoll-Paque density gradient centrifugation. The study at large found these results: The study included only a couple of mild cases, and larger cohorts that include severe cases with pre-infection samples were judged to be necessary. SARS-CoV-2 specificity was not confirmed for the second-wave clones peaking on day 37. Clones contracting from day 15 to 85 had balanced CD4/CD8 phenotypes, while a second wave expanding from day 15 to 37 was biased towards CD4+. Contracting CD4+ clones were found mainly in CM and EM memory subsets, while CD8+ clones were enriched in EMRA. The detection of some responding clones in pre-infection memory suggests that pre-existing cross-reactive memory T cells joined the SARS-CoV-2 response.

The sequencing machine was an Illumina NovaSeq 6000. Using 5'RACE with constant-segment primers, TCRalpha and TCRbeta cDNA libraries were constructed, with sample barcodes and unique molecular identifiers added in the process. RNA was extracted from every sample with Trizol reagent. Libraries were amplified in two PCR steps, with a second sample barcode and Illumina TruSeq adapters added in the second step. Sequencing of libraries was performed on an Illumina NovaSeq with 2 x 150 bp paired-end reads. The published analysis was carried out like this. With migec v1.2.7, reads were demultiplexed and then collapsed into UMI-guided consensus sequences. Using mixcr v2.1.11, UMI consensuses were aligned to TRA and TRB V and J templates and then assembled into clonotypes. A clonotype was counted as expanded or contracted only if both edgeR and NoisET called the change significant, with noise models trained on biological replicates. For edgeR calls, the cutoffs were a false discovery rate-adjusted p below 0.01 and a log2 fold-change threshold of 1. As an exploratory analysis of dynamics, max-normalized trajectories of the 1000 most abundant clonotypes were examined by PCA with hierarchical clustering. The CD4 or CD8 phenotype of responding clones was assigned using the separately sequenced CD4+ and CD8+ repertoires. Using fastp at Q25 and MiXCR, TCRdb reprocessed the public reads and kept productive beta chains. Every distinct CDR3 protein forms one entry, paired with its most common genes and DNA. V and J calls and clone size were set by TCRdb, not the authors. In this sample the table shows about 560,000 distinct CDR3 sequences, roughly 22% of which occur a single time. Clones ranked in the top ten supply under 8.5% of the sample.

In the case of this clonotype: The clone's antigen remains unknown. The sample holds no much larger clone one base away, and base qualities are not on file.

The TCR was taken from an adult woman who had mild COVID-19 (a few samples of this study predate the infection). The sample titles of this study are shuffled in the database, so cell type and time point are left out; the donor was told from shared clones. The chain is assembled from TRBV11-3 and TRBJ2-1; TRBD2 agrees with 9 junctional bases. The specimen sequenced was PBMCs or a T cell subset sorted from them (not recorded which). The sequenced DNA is TGTGCCAGCAGCACCCTACTAGCGGGCCGCGATGAGCAGTTCTTC. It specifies CASSTLLAGRDEQFF.